A single sample is the source of the 25 T cell receptor beta chains below, sequenced in a study of HIV-infected patients and healthy controls. Reverse transcription used approximately 500 ng RNA and constant-region primers for alpha and beta. Separate chain-specific third strand synthesis with multiplexing indices produced the alpha and beta libraries. TCRdb itself ran the 5' RACE reads through MiXCR, one entry per CDR3 protein. The table includes some 14,000 distinct CDR3 sequences, around 10% detected once. Antiretroviral therapy had run roughly three months, about 14 weeks, before follow-up blood collection. Whole blood was used without fractionation, so all unsorted peripheral T cells were included. This specimen consisted of blood, obtained during antiretroviral therapy. The receptors come from an adult with HIV infection. The donor label of this sample is uncertain.

There are many counts of this clonotype. The CDR3 nucleotides are TGTGCCAGCAGCCGCGGGACCCAAGAGACCCAGTACTTC. Translation gives CASSRGTQETQYF. J is TRBJ2-5 and V is TRBV12-3 or TRBV12-4, with D possibly TRBD2 on 6 matching bases. V lost 6 bases, J lost 1 base, and 9 bases lay in between. The CDR3 contains 13 residues.

This chain uses TRBV12-5 with TRBJ1-4; D unresolved. V was clipped by 4 bases and J by 0 bases, with 12 bases between them. The CDR3 sequence is 16 residues long. CDR1 and CDR2 (germline): LGHNT, FRNRAP. CDR3 amino acids: CASGSPTVATNEKLFF. DNA of the CDR3: TGTGCTAGTGGTTCGCCCACCGTTGCAACTAATGAAAAACTGTTTTTT.

This chain uses TRBV7-8 with TRBJ2-7; the D gene is possibly TRBD1 (5 bases). Germline V gives CDR1 SGHVS, CDR2 FQNEAQ. This CDR3 has 16 residues. The V gene lost 5 bases and the J gene lost 1 base, with 18 bases spanning the gap. The CDR3 DNA reads as TGTGCCAGCAGCCTTACCCCCTGGGGCGCATCCTACGAGCAGTACTTC. Its protein product is CASSLTPWGASYEQYF. The full variable domain, rest sourced from reference TRBV7-8 and TRBJ2-7, is GAGVSQSPRYKVAKRGQDVALRCDPISGHVSLFWYQQALGQGPEFLTYFQNEAQLDKSGLPSDRFFAERPEGSVSTLKIQRTQQEDSAVYLCASSLTPWGASYEQYFGPGTRLTVT.

This clonotype was counted at least ten times. The V gene is TRBV5-1, the J gene TRBJ2-1; D possibly matches TRBD1 or TRBD2 (5 bases each). This CDR3 has 13 amino acids. CDR1 is SGHRS and CDR2 is YFSETQ in the germline V gene. V lost 4 bases, J lost 6 bases, and 11 bases lay in between. The CDR3 region is CASSPGAGNEQFF. Here the CDR3 DNA reads TGCGCCAGCAGCCCTGGGGCGGGCAATGAGCAGTTCTTC.

As for this clonotype: Given a much more abundant clone one base away, this may be a read error. No conserved phenylalanine or tryptophan is present at the end of the CDR3, so a read error is the likely explanation. V gene TRBV7-8 combines with J gene TRBJ2-7; weak D call: TRBD2 (6 bases). V shed 5 bases and J shed 1 base, with 12 bases lying between them. CDR1 is SGHVS and CDR2 is FQNEAQ in the germline V gene. The CDR3 covers 14 residues. The CDR3 DNA reads TGTGCCAGCAGCGAGAGGGGACTTTCCTACGAGCAGTACTCC. Translated, it gives CASSERGLSYEQYS.

V gene TRBV9 combines with J gene TRBJ2-3; D gene unclear. CDR1 SGDLS and CDR2 YYNGEE come from the germline V gene. With 0 bases removed from V and 1 base from J, the gap between germline ends came to 9 bases. The CDR3 length is 15 residues. CDR3 sequence reads: CASSVGVGGTDTQYF. The DNA of the CDR3 is TGTGCCAGCAGCGTAGGAGTTGGAGGCACAGATACGCAGTATTTT. Based on the CDR3 plus reference TRBV9 and TRBJ2-3, the full variable domain is DSGVTQTPKHLITATGQRVTLRCSPRSGDLSVYWYQQSLDQGLQFLIQYYNGEERAKGNILERFSAQQFPDLHSELNLSSLELGDSALYFCASSVGVGGTDTQYFGPGTRLTVL.

This clonotype occurred a few times. J is TRBJ2-1 and V is TRBV11-2; TRBD2 matches at 12 bases. Trimming removed 5 bases from V and 14 bases from J; junction bases left unmatched: 7. Germline CDR1 reads SGHAT; CDR2 reads FQNNGV. This CDR3 has 13 residues. The CDR3 DNA is TGTGCCAGCAGCCCCCGACTAGCGGGAGAAGAGTTCTTC. Translating it yields CASSPRLAGEEFF.

In this sample, this clonotype turned up many times. CDR3 protein: CASSRVVGSSYNSPLHF. CDR3 sequence (DNA): TGTGCCAGCAGCCGCGTTGTCGGGAGTTCCTATAATTCACCCCTCCACTTT. V is TRBV7-9 and J is TRBJ1-6; D is unclear. Per the germline V gene, CDR1 is SEHNR and CDR2 is FQNEAQ (reference sequence). The V and J ends lost 5 bases and 1 base respectively, with 15 bases between them. The CDR3 is 17 residues long. Full variable domain (outside the CDR3, taken from reference TRBV7-9 and TRBJ1-6): DTGVSQNPRHKITKRGQNVTFRCDPISEHNRLYWYRQTLGQGPEFLTYFQNEAQLEKSRLLSDRFSAERPKGSFSTLEIQRTEQGDSAMYLCASSRVVGSSYNSPLHFGNGTRLTVT.

This clonotype has a count of ten or more. The rearrangement joins TRBV19 to TRBJ2-3; 10 nucleotides line up with TRBD2. CDR1 LNHDA and CDR2 SQIVND come from the germline V gene (reference sequence). The CDR3 has 15 amino acids. With V trimmed by 10 bases and J by 0 bases, 7 bases remained unmatched. The CDR3 region has the DNA TGTGCCACGCGGGGGACTAGCGTTAGCACAGATACGCAGTATTTT. It specifies CATRGTSVSTDTQYF.

Ten or more counts support this clonotype. V usage is TRBV3-1 and J usage is TRBJ1-5, with D unresolved. The length of the CDR3 is 14 residues. V dropped 1 base and J dropped 2 bases, with 6 bases sitting between them. Germline assignment: CDR1 LGHDT and CDR2 YNNKEL (reference sequence). CDR3 sequence reads: CASSQGSGNQPQHF. Written as DNA, the CDR3 is TGTGCCAGCAGCCAAGGTTCCGGCAATCAGCCCCAGCATTTT.

This chain joins TRBV7-2 and TRBJ2-1, with TRBD2 identical over 9 bases. In germline, CDR1 is SGHTA, CDR2 FQGNSA. The CDR3 is made up of 15 amino acids. The trim removed 3 bases at V and 6 bases at J, leaving 6 bases unmatched. This chain's CDR3 is CASSFLTSGPNEQFF. CDR3 nucleotides: TGTGCCAGCAGCTTCCTGACTAGCGGACCCAATGAGCAGTTCTTC.

This clonotype has only a few counts. The J gene is TRBJ2-7, the V gene TRBV7-9; 9 bases are shared with TRBD2. The CDR3 sequence is 14 residues long. CDR1 is SEHNR, CDR2 FQNEAQ, per germline (reference sequence). Unmatched junction bases numbered 7, after V lost 8 bases and J lost 2 bases. The CDR3 nucleotides read TGTGCCAGCGAGCGGGGGGAGAGCCCCTACGAGCAGTACTTC. It specifies CASERGESPYEQYF.

This clonotype has a count of ten or more. The chain carries TRBV3-1 and TRBJ1-1, with unresolved D. Trimming stripped 1 base from V and 3 bases from J, with 9 bases between. CDR3 length equals 14 residues. Germline loops: CDR1 LGHDT, CDR2 YNNKEL (reference sequence). The CDR3 DNA reads as TGTGCCAGCAGCCAAGGCACAGTGTACACTGAAGCTTTCTTT. This gives the protein CASSQGTVYTEAFF.

This clonotype was counted at least ten times. V is TRBV11-2 and J is TRBJ1-2; TRBD1 matches at 7 bases. The CDR3 covers 15 residues. CDR1 and CDR2 (germline): SGHAT, FQNNGV. V lost 5 bases, J lost 3 bases, and 9 bases stayed unmatched. DNA of the CDR3: TGTGCCAGCAGCCCTCAGACAGGGTATCACTATGGCTACACCTTC. Amino acid sequence: CASSPQTGYHYGYTF.

This clonotype was observed many times. The V call is TRBV29-1, the J call TRBJ2-1; D is possibly TRBD1 (6 bases). The CDR3 is 16 amino acids. V was clipped by 2 bases and J by 0 bases, with 14 bases between them. From germline, CDR1 is SQVTM and CDR2 ANQGSEA. The CDR3 DNA is TGCAGCGTTGAACGGGTAGGGGGAGTCTCCTACAATGAGCAGTTCTTC. Its protein product is CSVERVGGVSYNEQFF.

This clonotype has a count of ten or more. The CDR3 loop is CSVMRTRAYNEQFF. The CDR3 coding sequence is TGCAGCGTCATGCGGACCCGGGCCTACAATGAGCAGTTCTTC. The chain employs TRBV29-1 and TRBJ2-1, with D unclear. The germline V gene encodes CDR1 SQVTM and CDR2 ANQGSEA. V gave up 6 bases and J gave up 2 bases, with 14 bases separating them. The CDR3 contains 14 residues.

V usage is TRBV6-1 and J usage is TRBJ1-2; D perhaps matches TRBD1 (6 bases). This CDR3 is built from 17 residues. V was trimmed by 2 bases and J by 4 bases, leaving 20 bases between them. Per the germline V gene, CDR1 is MNHNS and CDR2 is SASEGT. CDR3 nucleotide sequence: TGTGCCAGCAGTGAATTGTCAAGGGGGGCGTGGGTCTATGGCTACACCTTC. This codes for CASSELSRGAWVYGYTF.

This clonotype was found many times. This rearrangement joins TRBV20-1 to TRBJ1-2; no definite D call. Trimming stripped 0 bases from V and 6 bases from J, with 11 bases between. CDR1 and CDR2 (germline): DFQATT, SNEGSKA (reference sequence). This CDR3 has 13 residues. CDR3 residues: CSARDWKLDGYTF. The CDR3, as DNA: TGCAGTGCTAGAGATTGGAAGTTAGATGGCTACACCTTC.

This clonotype was recorded many times. The gene calls are TRBV20-1 and TRBJ1-4, with D unresolved. The germline V and J ends were trimmed by 7 bases and 1 base, with 10 bases remaining between them. Germline lookup yields CDR1 DFQATT and CDR2 SNEGSKA (reference sequence). The CDR3 totals 13 residues. The CDR3 spells CSGLRLTNEKLFF. CDR3 coding DNA: TGCAGTGGCCTTCGCCTAACTAATGAAAAACTGTTTTTT.

This clonotype has ten or more counts. The V gene is TRBV7-8, the J gene TRBJ2-7; TRBD1 agrees at 7 bases. The CDR3 sequence is 15 residues long. V trimming: 4 bases; J trimming: 1 base; junction bases outside the gene matches: 7. CDR1 is SGHVS and CDR2 is FQNEAQ in the germline V gene. CDR3 in DNA: TGTGCCAGCAGCTACGACAGGGTCCCATCCTACGAGCAGTACTTC. This sequence encodes CASSYDRVPSYEQYF.

This clonotype was observed at least ten times. The chain joins TRBV9 to TRBJ2-1; the D is unclear. CDR1 is SGDLS and CDR2 is YYNGEE in the germline V gene. The V and J ends lost 0 bases and 9 bases respectively, with 4 bases between them. This CDR3 comprises 11 residues. CDR3 region: CASSVASEQFF. DNA of the CDR3: TGTGCCAGCAGCGTAGCGAGTGAGCAGTTCTTC.

Regarding this clonotype: Since a much larger clone is just one base distant, this may be a read error. The chain combines TRBV29-1 with TRBJ2-5; D remains unclear. Per the germline V gene, CDR1 is SQVTM and CDR2 is ANQGSEA. Trimming removed 4 bases at V and 8 bases at J, with 23 bases between. This CDR3 spans 15 amino acids. This chain's CDR3 is CSVGGMEGPADTQYF. The CDR3 DNA reads TGCAGCGTTGGTGGCATGGAAGGACCAGCAGATACCCAGTACTTC. Full variable domain (outside the CDR3, taken from reference TRBV29-1 and TRBJ2-5): SAVISQKPSRDICQRGTSLTIQCQVDSQVTMMFWYRQQPGQSLTLIATANQGSEATYESGFVIDKFPISRPNLTFSTLTVSNMSPEDSSIYLCSVGGMEGPADTQYFGPGTRLLVL.

This clonotype has a count of ten or more. The chain joins TRBV7-8 to TRBJ1-2; D is unresolved. CDR3 length equals 13 residues. The germline V gene has CDR1 SGHVS and CDR2 FQNEAQ. V lost 0 bases to trimming and J lost 8 bases, with 10 bases between them. The CDR3 sequence is CASSLASMGGYTF. The CDR3 nucleotides are TGTGCCAGCAGCTTAGCTTCTATGGGCGGCTACACCTTC.

V usage is TRBV12-3 or TRBV12-4 and J usage is TRBJ2-5; D unclear. The CDR3 loop spans 13 amino acids. Trimming pared 3 bases from V and 7 bases from J, leaving 12 bases between. The chain's CDR3 is CASSFTPSGTQYF. Here the CDR3 DNA reads TGTGCCAGCAGTTTTACCCCATCAGGGACCCAGTACTTC.

For this clonotype: This sequence may be a read error, since a much larger clone differs from it by one base. The chain joins TRBV25-1 to TRBJ1-4; 7 bases map to TRBD1. Germline-derived CDR1 and CDR2 are MGHDK and SYGVNS. The CDR3 loop spans 15 amino acids. V trimming: 5 bases; J trimming: 2 bases; junction bases outside the gene matches: 5. The chain's CDR3 is CASSSAGGTNEKLFF. The CDR3 region has the DNA TGTGCCAGCAGTTCGGCAGGGGGGACTAATGAAAAACTGTTTTTT.